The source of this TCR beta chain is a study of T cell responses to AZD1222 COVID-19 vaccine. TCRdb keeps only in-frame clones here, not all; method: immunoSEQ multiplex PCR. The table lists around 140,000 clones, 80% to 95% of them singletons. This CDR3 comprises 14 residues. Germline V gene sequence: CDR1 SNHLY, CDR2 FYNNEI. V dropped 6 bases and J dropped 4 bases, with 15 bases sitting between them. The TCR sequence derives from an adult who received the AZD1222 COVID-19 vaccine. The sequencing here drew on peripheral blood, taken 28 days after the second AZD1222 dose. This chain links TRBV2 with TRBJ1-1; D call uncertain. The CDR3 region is CASRSGVASTEAFF. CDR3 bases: TGTGCCAGCAGGAGTGGGGTAGCCAGCACTGAAGCTTTCTTT.